This TCR beta chain was captured by sequencing in a study of cytomegalovirus exposure and HLA in healthy donors. Both 60 Vbeta primers and 13 Jbeta primers went into the PCR. Profiled with immunoSEQ multiplex PCR; TCRdb holds only in-frame clones, not every one. The sample carries approximately 200,000 clones, 65% to 85% recorded once. This clone was seen a few times. This TCR came from a woman aged 18-29 years in good health and CMV-seronegative. The sequencing sample was made of PBMCs.

The DNA for the CDR3 is TGTGCCAGCAGCTTTTATCCCAGGGGGCGGACCGGGGAGCTGTTTTTT. It codes for CASSFYPRGRTGELFF. The chain uses TRBV7-6 and TRBJ2-2; 8 positions match TRBD1. The CDR3 loop spans 16 amino acids. V shed 3 bases, J shed 5 bases, and the junction held 8 bases outside the gene matches. Germline V gives CDR1 SGHVS, CDR2 FNYEAQ.